This T cell receptor beta chain was identified during a study of T cells after yellow fever vaccination. The study's findings and limits: Abundant bulk-population clonotypes could contaminate the FACS-sorted repertoires.

TCRdb reanalysed the 5' RACE reads using MiXCR and keeps one entry per CDR3 protein. Altogether 620,000 or so distinct CDR3 sequences are present, roughly a sixth being singletons, with the ten largest covering roughly a sixth. This clonotype was seen more than once but under ten times. Its specificity is unknown. The CDR3 loop spans 15 amino acids. V dropped 0 bases and J dropped 3 bases, with 12 bases sitting between them. Germline CDR1 and CDR2: SGHNT and YYREEE (reference sequence). Sequencing was performed on PBMCs, taken 4 to 6 days after the first yellow fever vaccination. The sequence was collected from a man between 18 and 29 years old who received the YFV17D yellow fever vaccine. The rearrangement uses TRBV5-4 and TRBJ1-1, with D tentatively TRBD1 (5 bases). The CDR3 nucleotides are TGTGCCAGCAGCTTGGAAGGGGATTTGGACACTGAAGCTTTCTTT. Protein product: CASSLEGDLDTEAFF.